The text below deals with one TCR beta chain. No antigen is known for it. The data originate from a study of cytomegalovirus exposure and HLA in healthy donors. Broader study findings: Associated with cytomegalovirus, according to the listing, were 150 to 200 TCR beta chains. An Asian-associated ancestry cluster reportedly showed fewer N-insertions than the roughly 670-donor mean in a later analysis. Indistinguishable V segments such as TRBV6-2 and TRBV6-3 were excluded.

In the PCR, 60 Vbeta and 13 Jbeta primers were used. The table came from immunoSEQ multiplex PCR; TCRdb's copy has only in-frame clones and leaves some out. Counted here are roughly 40,000 clones, about 47% occurring once; the ten biggest clones make up about 12%. V was pared by 4 bases and J by 3 bases, with 16 bases between. This CDR3 comprises 15 residues. CDR1 and CDR2 (germline): SGHNT, YYREEE (reference sequence). Material for sequencing was PBMCs. This chain joins TRBV5-4 and TRBJ1-1; D is unresolved. This TCR came from a human donor in good health. The CDR3 protein is CASSNYRGGDTEAFF. The CDR3 region has the DNA TGTGCCAGCAGCAACTACCGGGGAGGTGACACTGAAGCTTTCTTT.